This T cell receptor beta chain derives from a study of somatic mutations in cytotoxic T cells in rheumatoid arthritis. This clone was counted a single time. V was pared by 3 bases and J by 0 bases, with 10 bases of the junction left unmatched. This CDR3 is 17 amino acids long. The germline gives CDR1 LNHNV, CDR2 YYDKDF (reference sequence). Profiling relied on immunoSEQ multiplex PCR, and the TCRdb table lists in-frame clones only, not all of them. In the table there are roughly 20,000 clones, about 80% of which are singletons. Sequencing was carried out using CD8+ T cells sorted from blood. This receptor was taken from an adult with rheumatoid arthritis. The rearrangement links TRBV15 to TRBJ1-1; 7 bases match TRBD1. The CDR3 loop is CATSSPVTGALNTEAFF. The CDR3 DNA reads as TGTGCCACCAGCAGCCCTGTAACAGGGGCCCTGAACACTGAAGCTTTCTTT.